This T cell receptor (beta chain) originates from a study of regulatory T cells in long-lasting Graves disease. Whole-study results and caveats: Persistent patients had a count of shared public clonotypes (around 2,500) that exceeded that of new patients (around 960).

V shed 3 bases and J 4 bases; nucleotides not matched to a gene: 10. The CDR3 has 16 residues. The V gene's germline CDR1 is SGHRS and CDR2 YFSETQ. Time point of the sample: newly diagnosed GD, antithyroid drugs for less than 3 months. Generation of the TCR library employed RNA extracted from PBMCs. Both iRepertoire HTBI primers and Arm-PCR of CDR3 regions were used to build the TCR beta libraries. From the multiplex PCR reads, TCRdb called clonotypes with MiXCR, one entry per CDR3 protein. Of approximately 300,000 distinct CDR3 sequences listed, roughly 18% are singletons. This clonotype has at least ten counts. Its antigen is not known.

The TCR sequence derives from a female donor with Graves disease. The chain carries TRBV5-1 and TRBJ2-1, with 7 bases fitting TRBD2. This sample comprised peripheral blood mononuclear cells (PBMCs), obtained at new diagnosis, from a patient treated with antithyroid drugs. CDR3 protein: CASSWNPSGPYNEQFF. The CDR3 DNA is TGCGCCAGCAGCTGGAACCCTAGCGGTCCTTACAATGAGCAGTTCTTC.